A single sample is the source of the 30 T cell receptor beta chains below, sequenced in a study of cytomegalovirus exposure and HLA in healthy donors. Vbeta (60) and Jbeta (13) primers were used in the PCR. TCRdb's table, derived via immunoSEQ multiplex PCR, lists solely in-frame clones and lacks some. This table has over 150,000 clones, roughly 79% appearing once. The specimen was PBMCs. Source of these receptors: a woman in her forties or fifties in good health and CMV-seronegative.

This chain connects TRBV7-3 to TRBJ1-2, with 12 bases matching TRBD1. The CDR3 covers 16 residues. CDR1 is SGHTA and CDR2 is FQGTGA in the germline V gene. Trimming cost V 5 bases and J 7 bases; bases outside gene matches: 11. CDR3 in DNA: TGTGCCAGCAGCCCACTACCGGGACAGGGGGCGCGTGGCTACACCTTC. Its translation: CASSPLPGQGARGYTF.

This clone was recorded only once. The chain has TRBV11-2 and TRBJ2-7; TRBD1 matches 7 bases. Germline V lookup: CDR1 SGHAT, CDR2 FQNNGV. This CDR3 region has 13 residues. The junction had 3 bases not matched to a gene; V was cut back by 1 base and J by 6 bases. The CDR3: CASSLGQGSEQYF. CDR3 bases: TGTGCCAGCAGCTTAGGACAGGGCTCCGAGCAGTACTTC.

This chain links TRBV9 with TRBJ2-7, with TRBD1 identical over 7 bases. This CDR3 has 15 residues. Germline V CDR1 and CDR2: SGDLS, YYNGEE. J lost 0 bases, V lost 0 bases, and 3 bases had no gene match. In nucleotides, the CDR3 is TGTGCCAGCAGCGTAGGAGGGGGCGTCTCCTACGAGCAGTACTTC. Protein sequence: CASSVGGGVSYEQYF.

The chain links TRBV9 to TRBJ1-2; a weak D match, TRBD1 (6 bases). Germline V CDR1 and CDR2: SGDLS, YYNGEE. V lost 2 bases, J lost 0 bases, and 11 bases lay in between. This CDR3 region has 15 residues. The CDR3 spells CASSVSGGTNYGYTF. CDR3 nucleotides: TGTGCCAGCAGCGTCTCGGGGGGCACTAACTATGGCTACACCTTC. The full variable domain, its missing parts supplied by reference TRBV9 and TRBJ1-2, is DSGVTQTPKHLITATGQRVTLRCSPRSGDLSVYWYQQSLDQGLQFLIQYYNGEERAKGNILERFSAQQFPDLHSELNLSSLELGDSALYFCASSVSGGTNYGYTFGSGTRLTVV.

The V gene is TRBV29-1, the J gene TRBJ2-6; weak D call: TRBD1 (5 bases). Trimming removed 4 bases from V and 0 bases from J, with 13 bases in between. CDR1 and CDR2 (germline): SQVTM, ANQGSEA. The CDR3 is 16 residues long. CDR3 sequence: CSVGGRPNSGANVLTF. The CDR3, as DNA: TGCAGCGTTGGGGGCAGACCCAACTCTGGGGCCAACGTCCTGACTTTC.

V gene TRBV11-2 combines with J gene TRBJ2-7, with 7 bases aligning to TRBD1. The CDR3 has 14 amino acids. V was pared by 5 bases and J by 3 bases, with 7 bases of the junction left unmatched. Germline loops: CDR1 SGHAT, CDR2 FQNNGV. This chain's CDR3 is CASSRPGQIYEQYF. In nucleotides, the CDR3 is TGTGCCAGCAGCCGACCGGGACAGATCTACGAGCAGTACTTC.

The V gene is TRBV12-5, the J gene TRBJ2-7, with D perhaps TRBD2 (6 bases). Germline V CDR1 and CDR2: LGHNT, FRNRAP. The CDR3 runs 14 residues. Trimming left V 9 bases short and J 5 bases short, with 20 bases between. CDR3 protein: CARLLGGVFHEQYF. The CDR3 bases are TGTGCTAGGCTACTGGGGGGAGTTTTCCACGAGCAGTACTTC.

V usage is TRBV21-1 and J usage is TRBJ1-1; the table's D call of TRBD1 was not tested on the DNA. TRBV21-1 is recorded as a pseudogene. This CDR3 has 17 residues. CDR3 nucleotides: TGTGCCAGCAGCAAAGTAGTATCGGGACAGTGGCGCACTGAAGCTTTCTTT. Encoded protein: CASSKVVSGQWRTEAFF.

V and J are TRBV6-1 and TRBJ2-7, with TRBD1 matching over 7 bases. The germline CDR1 and CDR2 sequences are MNHNS and SASEGT. CDR3 length equals 14 residues. V was clipped by 5 bases and J by 0 bases; unmatched bases: 4. Written as DNA, the CDR3 is TGTGCCAGCAGTACAGGGGTCCACTCCTACGAGCAGTACTTC. Its translation: CASSTGVHSYEQYF.

The V call is TRBV10-3, the J call TRBJ1-1; TRBD1 aligns across 9 bases. The germline V gene has CDR1 ENHRY and CDR2 SYGVKD. This CDR3 is 14 amino acids long. The V and J ends lost 11 bases and 2 bases, in that order; junction bases with no gene match: 9. In nucleotides, the CDR3 is TGTGCCGCCGCGGCGGGACAGGGAAACACTGAAGCTTTCTTT. It encodes CAAAAGQGNTEAFF.

The chain joins TRBV11-2 to TRBJ2-1, with 9 bases that match TRBD2. V dropped 5 bases and J dropped 4; count of bases not matched to a gene: 6. From germline, CDR1 is SGHAT and CDR2 FQNNGV. There are 15 residues in the CDR3. The CDR3 reads CASSPGLADYNEQFF. CDR3 nucleotide sequence: TGTGCCAGCAGCCCGGGACTAGCAGATTACAATGAGCAGTTCTTC.

The genes are TRBV7-9 and TRBJ2-2, with D perhaps matching TRBD1 (6 bases). The germline V gene encodes CDR1 SEHNR and CDR2 FQNEAQ (reference sequence). The V end lost 5 bases, the J end lost 2 bases, and 9 bases lay between the germline ends. This CDR3 spans 14 amino acids. CDR3 in DNA: TGTGCCAGCAGCCAGGGGCCAAACACCGGGGAGCTGTTTTTT. Its translation is CASSQGPNTGELFF.

The chain carries TRBV6-5 and TRBJ1-5; D is undetermined. CDR3 length: 13 amino acids. Germline loops: CDR1 MNHEY, CDR2 SVGAGI. V lost 8 bases to trimming and J lost 0 bases, with 8 bases between them. The CDR3 sequence is CASGQTSNQPQHF. DNA of the CDR3: TGTGCCAGCGGGCAGACTAGCAATCAGCCCCAGCATTTT.

This clone turned up a few times. The genes are TRBV15 and TRBJ1-4; D not resolved. CDR3 length: 16 residues. CDR1 is LNHNV and CDR2 is YYDKDF in the germline V gene (reference sequence). The V end lost 1 base, the J end lost 8 bases, and 17 bases lay between the germline ends. The CDR3 loop reads CATSRARLLSWEKLFF. CDR3 DNA: TGTGCCACCAGCAGAGCCCGACTTCTTTCTTGGGAAAAACTGTTTTTT.

The genes are TRBV7-9 and TRBJ1-5; D is unresolved. Germline V gene sequence: CDR1 SEHNR, CDR2 FQNEAQ (reference sequence). This CDR3 has 14 amino acids. With 5 bases removed from V and 3 bases from J, the gap between germline ends came to 11 bases. CDR3 in amino acids: CASSKDGVNQPQHF. The CDR3, as DNA: TGTGCCAGCAGCAAAGACGGAGTCAATCAGCCCCAGCATTTT.

The chain couples TRBV5-1 to TRBJ2-5; TRBD2 matches 10 bases. The DNA matches TRBJ2-7 better at its end, which makes the J call doubtful. The CDR3 has 15 residues. CDR1 and CDR2 from the germline V gene are SGHRS and YFSETQ. CDR3 DNA sequence: TGCGCCAGCAGCTTAAGCGGGAGGGTCACCTACGAGCAGTACTTC. Translation: CASSLSGRVTYEQYF.

Regarding this clone: The junction differs from germline at one of its ends, possibly a read error. The chain carries TRBV27 and TRBJ2-7; a possible D gene is TRBD1 (6 bases). Germline CDR1 and CDR2: MNHEY and SMNVEV (reference sequence). This CDR3 contains 15 residues. The CDR3 is CASSLSPTGPYEQYF. The CDR3, as DNA: TGTGCCAGCAGCTTATCCCCCACAGGGCCCTACGAGCAGTACTTC.

This clone was observed a few times. The chain combines TRBV5-4 with TRBJ2-1, with 8 nucleotides matching TRBD2. The CDR3 is made up of 15 amino acids. V shed 4 bases, J shed 3 bases, and the junction held 6 bases outside the gene matches. Germline CDR1 SGHNT, CDR2 YYREEE (reference sequence). This CDR3 reads CASSAAGTSYNEQFF. The CDR3 coding sequence is TGTGCCAGCAGCGCAGCCGGGACTAGCTACAATGAGCAGTTCTTC.

The genes are TRBV7-2 and TRBJ2-7; unclear D gene. The germline V and J ends were trimmed by 3 bases and 3 bases, with 12 bases remaining between them. Germline values: CDR1 SGHTA, CDR2 FQGNSA. There are 14 residues in the CDR3. DNA for the CDR3: TGTGCCAGCAGCTTTCTGGGCCAAAACTACGAGCAGTACTTC. This sequence encodes CASSFLGQNYEQYF.

The chain combines TRBV4-3 with TRBJ2-1, with 9 positions matching TRBD1. The CDR3 has 15 amino acids. From germline, CDR1 is LGHNA and CDR2 YSLEER. V lost 1 base and J lost 8; bases outside the gene matches: 6. CDR3 bases: TGCGCCAGCAGCCAAGGGGGACAGGGATTCGATGAGCAGTTCTTC. Translating gives CASSQGGQGFDEQFF.

This rearrangement joins TRBV7-2 to TRBJ1-1; no clear D. CDR3 size: 13 residues. Germline assignment: CDR1 SGHTA and CDR2 FQGNSA. V was shortened by 3 bases and J by 4 bases, with 9 bases between the two germline ends. The CDR3 here is CASSFSTATEAFF. As DNA, the CDR3 is TGTGCCAGCAGCTTTAGTACAGCCACTGAAGCTTTCTTT.

The chain uses TRBV2 and TRBJ2-3; 8 positions agree with TRBD2. V gave up 8 bases and J gave up 3 bases; unmatched junction bases: 10. This CDR3 has 15 amino acids. Looked up from germline, CDR1 is SNHLY and CDR2 is FYNNEI. The CDR3: CASAPGGVATDTQYF. The CDR3 region has the DNA TGTGCCAGCGCCCCGGGGGGGGTAGCAACAGATACGCAGTATTTT.

This clone showed up just a few times. The chain employs TRBV7-2 and TRBJ1-1; D ambiguous. This CDR3 is 14 amino acids long. Trimming stripped 5 bases from V and 0 bases from J, with 10 bases between. The germline V gene encodes CDR1 SGHTA and CDR2 FQGNSA. The CDR3 DNA follows: TGTGCCAGCAGCCCCTCGGGTTTGAACACTGAAGCTTTCTTT. Translation gives CASSPSGLNTEAFF. The entire variable domain, with the rest obtained from reference TRBV7-2 and TRBJ1-1, is as follows: GAGVSQSPSNKVTEKGKDVELRCDPISGHTALYWYRQSLGQGLEFLIYFQGNSAPDKSGLPSDRFSAERTGGSVSTLTIQRTQQEDSAVYLCASSPSGLNTEAFFGQGTRLTVV.

This chain joins TRBV14 and TRBJ1-2; 7 bases line up with TRBD1. The CDR3 extends over 16 amino acids. V was pared by 4 bases and J by 8 bases, with 16 bases of the junction left unmatched. CDR1 and CDR2 (germline): SGHDN, FVKESK. CDR3 amino acids: CASSPKLQGISRGYTF. The CDR3, as DNA: TGTGCCAGCAGCCCTAAGTTACAGGGGATCAGTCGGGGCTACACCTTC.

The chain is built from TRBV5-4 and TRBJ2-1; 7 nucleotides line up with TRBD2. J lost 4 bases, V lost 4 bases, and 11 bases had no gene match. CDR1 SGHNT and CDR2 YYREEE come from the germline V gene (reference sequence). The CDR3 totals 16 residues. This chain's CDR3 is CASSPGGGTDYNEQFF. The CDR3 DNA sequence: TGTGCCAGCAGCCCGGGGGGAGGGACCGATTACAATGAGCAGTTCTTC.

This clone was counted between two and nine times. The rearrangement links TRBV7-2 to TRBJ2-2; the D is unclear. CDR1 and CDR2 from the germline V gene are SGHTA and FQGNSA. The CDR3 extends over 12 amino acids. The V end lost 5 bases, the J end lost 8 bases, and 9 bases lay between the germline ends. The CDR3 region has the DNA TGTGCCAGCAGCCTAAACGTTGGGGAGCTGTTTTTT. It encodes CASSLNVGELFF.

The V and J genes are TRBV7-9 and TRBJ1-1; TRBD1 matches 7 bases. The CDR3 covers 14 residues. V was clipped by 5 bases and J by 6 bases; unmatched bases: 9. From germline, CDR1 is SEHNR and CDR2 FQNEAQ (reference sequence). CDR3 protein: CASSEGGTVPEAFF. CDR3 DNA: TGTGCCAGCAGCGAAGGGGGGACAGTTCCTGAAGCTTTCTTT. Combining the CDR3 with reference TRBV7-9 and TRBJ1-1 gives the whole variable domain DTGVSQNPRHKITKRGQNVTFRCDPISEHNRLYWYRQTLGQGPEFLTYFQNEAQLEKSRLLSDRFSAERPKGSFSTLEIQRTEQGDSAMYLCASSEGGTVPEAFFGQGTRLTVV.

The rearrangement links TRBV5-8 to TRBJ2-2, with 8 positions matching TRBD2. With 0 bases clipped from V and 5 bases from J, the junction kept 9 bases outside the gene matches. The germline gives CDR1 SGHTS, CDR2 YDEGEE. This CDR3 is built from 17 residues. CDR3 residues: CASSLDRGGPTTGELFF. DNA of the CDR3: TGTGCCAGCAGCTTGGATCGGGGGGGGCCGACAACCGGGGAGCTGTTTTTT.

V gene TRBV5-1 combines with J gene TRBJ1-1, with D unclear. The CDR3 has 13 residues. Germline CDR1 reads SGHRS; CDR2 reads YFSETQ. Deletions cut 4 bases from V and 0 bases from J, with 7 bases between. CDR3 region: CASSESMNTEAFF. CDR3 sequence (DNA): TGCGCCAGCAGCGAGTCCATGAACACTGAAGCTTTCTTT.

The gene calls are TRBV19 and TRBJ1-1; D gene uncertain. Germline V CDR1 and CDR2: LNHDA, SQIVND (reference sequence). Trimming removed 3 bases at V and 0 bases at J, with 8 bases between. The CDR3 sequence is 14 residues long. CDR3: CASSIQILNTEAFF. As DNA, the CDR3 is TGTGCCAGTAGTATTCAGATTTTGAACACTGAAGCTTTCTTT.